The subject of this entry is one T cell receptor beta chain. What it binds is unknown. Extraction and reverse transcription of RNA yielded cDNA as the sequencing template. Sequencing was performed with immunoSEQ multiplex PCR; in TCRdb, only in-frame clones are kept and a portion is missing. This sample has some 180,000 clones, with 45% to 60% found just once. These data come from a study of CD8+ T cells in alopecia areata. Broader study findings: On tofacitinib, scalp and blood still held many of the expanded lesional clones. Scalp clonality and expanded CD8+ clones among the top 100 were significantly decreased by tofacitinib. Only a single nonresponder existed, so baseline CD8+ expansion links stay unclear. Across lesional scalp, and particularly alopecia totalis/universalis, clonality surpassed that of normal scalp.

The CDR3 extends over 14 amino acids. With 3 bases clipped from V and 5 bases from J, the junction kept 1 base outside the gene matches. CDR1 is MGHDK and CDR2 is SYGVNS in the germline V gene. Treatment described: oral pan-JAK inhibitor, 5-10 mg twice daily. The sequence was obtained from a human donor with alopecia areata. The sequencing used CD8+ T cells sorted from blood, collected around week 54, from a patient treated with tofacitinib. The chain carries TRBV25-1 and TRBJ1-5; 10 bases agree with TRBD1. CDR3 region: CASSEGTGDQPQHF. CDR3 nucleotides: TGTGCCAGCAGTGAGGGGACAGGGGATCAGCCCCAGCATTTT.